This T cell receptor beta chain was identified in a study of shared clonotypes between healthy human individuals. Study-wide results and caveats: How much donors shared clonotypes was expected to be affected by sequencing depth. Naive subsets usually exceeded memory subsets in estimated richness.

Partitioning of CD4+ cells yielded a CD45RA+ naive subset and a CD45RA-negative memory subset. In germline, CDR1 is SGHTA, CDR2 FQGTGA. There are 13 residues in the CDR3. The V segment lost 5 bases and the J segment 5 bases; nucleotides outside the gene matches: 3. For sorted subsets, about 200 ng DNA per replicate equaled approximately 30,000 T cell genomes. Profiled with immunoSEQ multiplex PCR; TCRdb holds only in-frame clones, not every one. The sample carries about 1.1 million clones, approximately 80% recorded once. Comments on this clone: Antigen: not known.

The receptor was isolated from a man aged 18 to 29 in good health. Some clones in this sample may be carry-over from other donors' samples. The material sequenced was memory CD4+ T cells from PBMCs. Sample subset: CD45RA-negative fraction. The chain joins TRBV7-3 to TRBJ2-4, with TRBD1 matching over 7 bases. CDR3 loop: CASSPGTENIQYF. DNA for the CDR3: TGTGCCAGCAGCCCTGGGACAGAAAACATTCAGTACTTC.